Reported below is one TCR beta chain. Its antigen is still unknown. V trimming: 5 bases; J trimming: 2 bases; junction bases outside the gene matches: 5. Germline CDR1 SGDLS, CDR2 YYNGEE. The CDR3 length is 16 residues. This entry comes from a study of shared clonotypes between healthy human individuals. Study-wide findings and caveats: Sequencing depth was a factor that was expected to affect clonotype sharing among donors. Several donors held around 5% of naive CD4 clonotypes in common.

Several immunoSEQ 96-well plates shared each subset's DNA, each plate a replicate. The data were produced by immunoSEQ multiplex PCR, yet TCRdb's version contains in-frame clones alone and is incomplete. This table has some 2 million clones, 85% to 95% appearing once. The J gene is TRBJ2-2, the V gene TRBV9; 11 positions agree with TRBD2. The sample taken for sequencing was naive CD4+ T cells sorted from blood. Subset in this sample: CD45RA+ positively selected. The origin of this receptor is a young man in good health. The CDR3 loop reads CASSTGLAGNTGELFF. In DNA, the CDR3 is TGTGCCAGCAGTACCGGACTAGCGGGCAACACCGGGGAGCTGTTTTTT.